The 32 T cell receptor beta chains below were found in one sample sequenced in a study of CD8 T cells in ankylosing spondylitis. Findings and limits, study-wide: Roughly 8 highly homologous variants made up a TCR beta motif, and this motif appeared characteristic of ankylosing spondylitis blood.

TCRdb independently ran MiXCR on the 5' RACE reads; one entry per CDR3 protein. There are over 200,000 distinct CDR3 sequences in the sample; around 16% occur only once, and about two fifths lies in the top ten. No antigen is known for these receptors. Sequencing used blood, either unsorted or a sorted T cell fraction (not recorded which). The receptors were sampled from a male donor with ankylosing spondylitis.

This clonotype was counted only a few times. The chain has TRBV12-3 or TRBV12-4 and TRBJ1-1, with a weak D call TRBD1 (5 bases). This CDR3 has 14 amino acids. Trimming removed 1 base at V and 4 bases at J, with 10 bases between. The CDR3 spells CASSLGRGSTEAFF. CDR3 coding DNA: TGTGCCAGCAGTTTAGGTCGGGGGAGCACTGAAGCTTTCTTT.

This clonotype was detected only a few times. This chain connects TRBV28 to TRBJ1-4; D might be TRBD1 (5 bases). Trimming took 5 bases from V and 8 from J, leaving 18 bases between them. Germline assignment: CDR1 MDHEN and CDR2 SYDVKM. The CDR3 extends over 15 amino acids. CDR3 residues: CASSLELGVREKLFF. CDR3 bases: TGTGCCAGCAGTCTCGAGTTAGGGGTTAGGGAAAAACTGTTTTTT.

This clonotype was seen a handful of times. The chain uses TRBV3-1 and TRBJ2-7; D is ambiguous. The CDR3 length is 16 residues. In germline, CDR1 is LGHDT, CDR2 YNNKEL (reference sequence). The ends were cut back, 3 bases at V and 2 bases at J, with 17 bases in the middle. The chain's CDR3 is CASSQVNRHATYEQYF. CDR3 sequence (DNA): TGTGCCAGCAGCCAGGTGAACAGACATGCCACCTACGAGCAGTACTTC.

On this clonotype itself: At one end, the junction sequence differs from germline, possibly due to a read error. The chain combines TRBV19 with TRBJ2-2; possibly TRBD2 for D (5 bases). The CDR3 extends over 12 amino acids. Germline V lookup: CDR1 LNHDA, CDR2 SQIVND (reference sequence). The CDR3 DNA reads as TGTGCCAGTAGGAAGAGGACCGGGGAGCTGTTTTTC. Translated: CASRKRTGELFF.

The chain is built from TRBV12-5 and TRBJ1-4; D may be TRBD1 (5 bases). V shed 7 bases and J shed 8 bases, with 11 bases lying between them. The V gene's germline CDR1 is LGHNT and CDR2 FRNRAP. This CDR3 contains 12 residues. The DNA of the CDR3 is TGTGCTAGTGCCTTTGAGGGGGAAAAACTGTTTTTT. Amino acids: CASAFEGEKLFF.

The V call is TRBV4-3, the J call TRBJ1-1; tentatively, D is TRBD1 (6 bases). Looked up from germline, CDR1 is LGHNA and CDR2 is YSLEER. The CDR3 is made up of 16 amino acids. The V end lost 0 bases, the J end lost 1 base, and 12 bases lay between the germline ends. CDR3 coding DNA: TGCGCCAGCAGCCAAGATCTCGGACAGACGAACACTGAAGCTTTCTTT. The encoded protein is CASSQDLGQTNTEAFF.

V gene TRBV29-1 combines with J gene TRBJ2-2, with a possible D match to TRBD1 (6 bases). CDR3 size: 12 residues. V was shortened by 5 bases and J by 5 bases, with 9 bases between the two germline ends. From germline, CDR1 is SQVTM and CDR2 ANQGSEA. Here the CDR3 reads CSVYRETGELFF. The CDR3 nucleotides are TGCAGCGTTTACAGGGAAACCGGGGAGCTGTTTTTT.

The V call is TRBV2, the J call TRBJ2-3, with TRBD2 matching 8 bases. The CDR3 has 17 residues. V dropped 3 bases and J dropped 3; count of bases not matched to a gene: 11. CDR1 and CDR2 from the germline V gene are SNHLY and FYNNEI. The CDR3 protein is CASSEDGLAGGTDTQYF. In DNA, the CDR3 is TGTGCCAGCAGTGAGGATGGGCTAGCGGGCGGGACAGATACGCAGTATTTT.

V is TRBV12-3 or TRBV12-4 and J is TRBJ1-6, with D possibly matching TRBD1 (6 bases). The CDR3 is made up of 14 amino acids. V lost 6 bases and J lost 10, with 16 bases in between. CDR3 nucleotides: TGTGCCAGCAGCGACAGGTCCCCAAACTCACCCCTCCACTTT. It codes for CASSDRSPNSPLHF.

In this sample, this clonotype turned up a few times. The J gene is TRBJ1-2, the V gene TRBV25-1; D gene unclear. The CDR3 is made up of 15 amino acids. The V gene lost 0 bases and the J gene lost 0 bases, with 8 bases spanning the gap. Germline CDR1 and CDR2: MGHDK and SYGVNS. The CDR3 nucleotides read TGTGCCAGCAGTGAATATAGCCCGACTAACTATGGCTACACCTTC. It specifies CASSEYSPTNYGYTF.

Here the CDR3 DNA reads TGCGCCAGCAGCCAAGATTTAGCGGAGTCCTACGAGCAGTACTTC. Protein: CASSQDLAESYEQYF. This chain connects TRBV4-1 to TRBJ2-7, with TRBD2 as a possible D gene (6 bases). Trimming left V 0 bases short and J 1 base short, with 10 bases between. The CDR3 covers 15 residues. CDR1 is MGHRA, CDR2 YSYEKL, per germline.

The rearrangement links TRBV5-1 to TRBJ2-7, with D perhaps TRBD2 (6 bases). CDR1 is SGHRS, CDR2 YFSETQ, per germline. The CDR3 length is 15 residues. Trimming pared 1 base from V and 3 bases from J, leaving 14 bases between. The CDR3 region is CASSLSGNSGYEQYF. CDR3 DNA sequence: TGCGCCAGCAGCTTGTCCGGTAATAGCGGCTACGAGCAGTACTTC. The full variable domain, rest sourced from reference TRBV5-1 and TRBJ2-7, is KAGVTQTPRYLIKTRGQQVTLSCSPISGHRSVSWYQQTPGQGLQFLFEYFSETQRNKGNFPGRFSGRQFSNSRSEMNVSTLELGDSALYLCASSLSGNSGYEQYFGPGTRLTVT.

This chain uses TRBV28 with TRBJ2-1; 8 positions match TRBD2. This CDR3 region has 17 residues. The germline V gene encodes CDR1 MDHEN and CDR2 SYDVKM. Losses at the gene ends were 1 base for V and 4 bases for J; bases not matched to a gene: 9. CDR3 sequence (DNA): TGTGCCAGCAGTTTATCTATCACGGGAGGGGGTTACAATGAGCAGTTCTTC. This translates into CASSLSITGGGYNEQFF.

This clonotype turned up a few times. The V and J genes are TRBV10-3 and TRBJ1-1; D is undetermined. Trimming left V 4 bases short and J 5 bases short, with 8 bases between. CDR1 and CDR2 from the germline V gene are ENHRY and SYGVKD. The CDR3 extends over 12 amino acids. The CDR3 nucleotides are TGTGCCATCAGTGCTTGGGCAACTGAAGCTTTCTTT. Residues: CAISAWATEAFF.

The V call is TRBV20-1, the J call TRBJ2-7; 8 nucleotides line up with TRBD2. The CDR3 covers 14 residues. V shed 5 bases and J 5 bases; nucleotides not matched to a gene: 11. Germline CDR1 DFQATT, CDR2 SNEGSKA (reference sequence). The CDR3 loop reads CSASPGLVRDEQYF. For the CDR3, the DNA is TGCAGTGCTTCTCCGGGACTAGTGCGGGACGAGCAGTACTTC.

CDR3 protein: CASSKERGRTDTQYF. CDR3 in DNA: TGTGCCAGCAGCAAAGAGCGGGGTCGGACAGATACGCAGTATTTT. The V gene is TRBV21-1, the J gene TRBJ2-3. TRBV21-1 is shown as a pseudogene. This CDR3 has 15 amino acids.

This clonotype has just a few counts. This chain joins TRBV7-9 and TRBJ2-5; D is unresolved. CDR1 is SEHNR, CDR2 FQNEAQ, per germline (reference sequence). V lost 2 bases, J lost 2 bases, and 0 bases lay in between. The CDR3 runs to 11 residues. The CDR3 nucleotides read TGTGCCAGCAGCTTACAAGAGACCCAGTACTTC. Amino acids: CASSLQETQYF. The variable domain in full, with the rest retrieved from reference TRBV7-9 and TRBJ2-5, is DTGVSQNPRHKITKRGQNVTFRCDPISEHNRLYWYRQTLGQGPEFLTYFQNEAQLEKSRLLSDRFSAERPKGSFSTLEIQRTEQGDSAMYLCASSLQETQYFGPGTRLLVL.

This clonotype was seen repeatedly, ten times or more. The V and J genes are TRBV12-3 or TRBV12-4 and TRBJ1-3; TRBD1 might be the D (5 bases). V lost 8 bases and J 4 bases, leaving 18 bases between the germline ends. The CDR3 is 15 residues long. The CDR3 sequence: CASRVQGSKGNTIYF. CDR3 in DNA: TGTGCCAGCCGAGTTCAGGGTTCGAAAGGAAACACCATATATTTT.

This clonotype appeared a few times. The genes are TRBV7-9 and TRBJ1-2, with unresolved D. V lost 1 base to trimming and J lost 5 bases, with 14 bases between them. CDR3 length: 15 residues. Germline V gene data show CDR1 as SEHNR and CDR2 as FQNEAQ (reference sequence). The CDR3 sequence is CASSLELSPSYGYTF. DNA for the CDR3: TGTGCCAGCAGCTTAGAACTAAGCCCATCGTATGGCTACACCTTC.

The V gene is TRBV7-8, the J gene TRBJ2-5; D tentatively fits TRBD1 or TRBD2 (5 bases each). The CDR3 loop spans 15 amino acids. The germline V gene has CDR1 SGHVS and CDR2 FQNEAQ. With 7 bases removed from V and 5 bases from J, the gap between germline ends came to 20 bases. The chain's CDR3 is CASTSWGEGMETQYF. The CDR3 coding sequence is TGTGCCAGCACGTCTTGGGGCGAGGGAATGGAGACCCAGTACTTC.

This clonotype came up a few times. The genes are TRBV9 and TRBJ1-4; 7 bases are a match to TRBD1. There are 14 residues in the CDR3. With V trimmed by 2 bases and J by 6 bases, 4 bases remained unmatched. Germline V gene sequence: CDR1 SGDLS, CDR2 YYNGEE. In nucleotides, the CDR3 is TGTGCCAGCAGCGTTGGACAGGCGGATGAAAAACTGTTTTTT. Encoded protein: CASSVGQADEKLFF.

This clonotype was counted between two and nine times. The J gene is TRBJ1-4, the V gene TRBV10-3; the match to TRBD1 covers 9 bases. Germline loops: CDR1 ENHRY, CDR2 SYGVKD. This CDR3 is 16 amino acids long. V shed 3 bases and J 4 bases; nucleotides not matched to a gene: 6. The CDR3 sequence is CAISDNRGLGNEKLFF. In DNA, the CDR3 is TGTGCCATCAGTGATAACAGGGGGCTTGGTAATGAAAAACTGTTTTTT.

The chain recombines TRBV9 with TRBJ2-1; D unclear. The length of the CDR3 is 14 residues. Germline loops: CDR1 SGDLS, CDR2 YYNGEE. Trimming stripped 4 bases from V and 6 bases from J, with 14 bases between. CDR3 sequence: CASSPRTDPNEQFF. DNA for the CDR3: TGTGCCAGCAGCCCCCGGACCGATCCCAATGAGCAGTTCTTC.

The V and J genes are TRBV12-3 or TRBV12-4 and TRBJ2-7; the match to TRBD2 covers 8 bases. V shed 6 bases and J 6 bases; nucleotides not matched to a gene: 7. The length of the CDR3 is 13 residues. In DNA form, the CDR3 reads TGTGCCAGCAGCCCGGGACTAGTGCTCGAGCAGTACTTC. This translates into CASSPGLVLEQYF.

The rearrangement links TRBV7-9 to TRBJ2-5; D gene ambiguous. There are 15 residues in the CDR3. Germline V gene lookup returns CDR1 SEHNR and CDR2 FQNEAQ (reference sequence). The V gene lost 1 base and the J gene lost 0 bases, with 9 bases spanning the gap. The CDR3 sequence: CASSLDGSYQETQYF. The CDR3 DNA follows: TGTGCCAGCAGCTTAGACGGGTCTTACCAAGAGACCCAGTACTTC.

This clonotype was recorded at least ten times. The chain employs TRBV7-9 and TRBJ2-5; D possibly matches TRBD1 or TRBD2 (6 bases each). The CDR3 is made up of 15 amino acids. Trimming took 4 bases from V and 0 from J, leaving 12 bases between them. CDR1 is SEHNR, CDR2 FQNEAQ, per germline (reference sequence). The chain's CDR3 is CASSSLGGYQETQYF. CDR3 nucleotides: TGTGCCAGCAGCTCCTTGGGGGGCTACCAAGAGACCCAGTACTTC.

In regard to this clonotype: This is likely a read error, given that the CDR3 carries no conserved phenylalanine or tryptophan at its end. The DNA is omitted, as the CDR3 cannot be located on it reliably, and the CDR3 follows TCRdb's listing. This chain links TRBV7-3 with TRBJ2-5; the table calls TRBD1, which could not be checked here. The CDR3 has 11 residues if both end residues are counted. Germline V lookup: CDR1 SGHTA, CDR2 FQGTGA. The CDR3 sequence is CASSLVGQGDL.

The table lists this clonotype with a few counts. V gene TRBV4-1 combines with J gene TRBJ1-4; D not resolved. Trimming stripped 0 bases from V and 11 bases from J, with 16 bases between. The germline V gene encodes CDR1 MGHRA and CDR2 YSYEKL. The CDR3 consists of 15 residues. CDR3 sequence reads: CASSQEVEVLGKLFF. The DNA for the CDR3 is TGCGCCAGCAGCCAAGAAGTAGAGGTTTTGGGTAAACTGTTTTTT.

This chain connects TRBV7-9 to TRBJ2-7, with 15 nucleotides matching TRBD2. Germline CDR1 is SEHNR and CDR2 is FQNEAQ (reference sequence). The CDR3 has 17 amino acids. V gave up 4 bases and J gave up 6 bases; unmatched junction bases: 10. The DNA of the CDR3 is TGTGCCAGCAGCTCCCGGACTAGCGGGAGGGCCCTCGCCGAGCAGTACTTC. It encodes CASSSRTSGRALAEQYF.

This clonotype was observed a few times. The V call is TRBV6-1, the J call TRBJ2-3, with D tentatively TRBD2 (7 bases). The CDR3 totals 15 residues. In germline, CDR1 is MNHNS, CDR2 SASEGT. Trimming took 3 bases from V and 2 from J, leaving 12 bases between them. Written as DNA, the CDR3 is TGTGCCAGCAGTGAGTGGGGGGGGGCCACAGATACGCAGTATTTT. It codes for CASSEWGGATDTQYF.

The chain links TRBV29-1 to TRBJ2-7; D is unresolved. The CDR3 contains 16 residues. Trimming pared 0 bases from V and 2 bases from J, leaving 17 bases between. The V gene's germline CDR1 is SQVTM and CDR2 ANQGSEA. The CDR3 nucleotides are TGCAGCGTTGAAGAGGTGACAACGGGTTTTACCTACGAGCAGTACTTC. It codes for CSVEEVTTGFTYEQYF.

The gene calls are TRBV28 and TRBJ2-1, with D possibly TRBD2 on 5 matching bases. Per germline, CDR1 MDHEN and CDR2 SYDVKM. The CDR3 sequence is 13 residues long. V was cut by 5 bases and J by 10 bases, with 15 bases left in between. The CDR3 is CASSVRGQDEQFF. The CDR3 DNA reads as TGTGCCAGCAGTGTTAGAGGGCAGGACGAGCAGTTCTTC. Supplemented by reference TRBV28 and TRBJ2-1, the full variable domain reads DVKVTQSSRYLVKRTGEKVFLECVQDMDHENMFWYRQDPGLGLRLIYFSYDVKMKEKGDIPEGYSVSREKKERFSLILESASTNQTSMYLCASSVRGQDEQFFGPGTRLTVL.